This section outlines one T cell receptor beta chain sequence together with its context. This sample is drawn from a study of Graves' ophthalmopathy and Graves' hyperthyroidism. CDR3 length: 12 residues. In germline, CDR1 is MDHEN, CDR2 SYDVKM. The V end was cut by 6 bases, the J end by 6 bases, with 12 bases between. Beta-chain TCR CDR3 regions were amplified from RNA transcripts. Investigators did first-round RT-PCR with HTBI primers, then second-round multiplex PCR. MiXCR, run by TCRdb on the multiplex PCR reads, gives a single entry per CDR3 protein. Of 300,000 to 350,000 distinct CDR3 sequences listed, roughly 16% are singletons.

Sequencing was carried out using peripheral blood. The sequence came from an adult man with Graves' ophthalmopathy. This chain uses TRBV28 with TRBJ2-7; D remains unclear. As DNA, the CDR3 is TGTGCCAGCAGAACGCCGGGTGGCGAGCAGTACTTC. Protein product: CASRTPGGEQYF.